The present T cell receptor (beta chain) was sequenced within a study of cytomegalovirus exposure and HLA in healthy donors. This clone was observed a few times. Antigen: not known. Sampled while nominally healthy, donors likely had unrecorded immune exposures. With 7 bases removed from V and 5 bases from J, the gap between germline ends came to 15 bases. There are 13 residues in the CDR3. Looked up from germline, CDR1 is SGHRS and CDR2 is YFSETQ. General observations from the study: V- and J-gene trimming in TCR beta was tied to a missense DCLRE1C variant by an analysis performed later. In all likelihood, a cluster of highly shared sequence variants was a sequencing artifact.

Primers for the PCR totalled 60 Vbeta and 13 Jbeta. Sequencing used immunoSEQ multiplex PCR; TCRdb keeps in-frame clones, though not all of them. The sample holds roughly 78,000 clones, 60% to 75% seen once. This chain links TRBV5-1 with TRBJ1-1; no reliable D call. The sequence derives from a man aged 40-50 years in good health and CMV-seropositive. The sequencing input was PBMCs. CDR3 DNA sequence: TGCGCCAGCTTGAGGGAGGTGGGGACTGAAGCTTTCTTT. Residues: CASLREVGTEAFF.